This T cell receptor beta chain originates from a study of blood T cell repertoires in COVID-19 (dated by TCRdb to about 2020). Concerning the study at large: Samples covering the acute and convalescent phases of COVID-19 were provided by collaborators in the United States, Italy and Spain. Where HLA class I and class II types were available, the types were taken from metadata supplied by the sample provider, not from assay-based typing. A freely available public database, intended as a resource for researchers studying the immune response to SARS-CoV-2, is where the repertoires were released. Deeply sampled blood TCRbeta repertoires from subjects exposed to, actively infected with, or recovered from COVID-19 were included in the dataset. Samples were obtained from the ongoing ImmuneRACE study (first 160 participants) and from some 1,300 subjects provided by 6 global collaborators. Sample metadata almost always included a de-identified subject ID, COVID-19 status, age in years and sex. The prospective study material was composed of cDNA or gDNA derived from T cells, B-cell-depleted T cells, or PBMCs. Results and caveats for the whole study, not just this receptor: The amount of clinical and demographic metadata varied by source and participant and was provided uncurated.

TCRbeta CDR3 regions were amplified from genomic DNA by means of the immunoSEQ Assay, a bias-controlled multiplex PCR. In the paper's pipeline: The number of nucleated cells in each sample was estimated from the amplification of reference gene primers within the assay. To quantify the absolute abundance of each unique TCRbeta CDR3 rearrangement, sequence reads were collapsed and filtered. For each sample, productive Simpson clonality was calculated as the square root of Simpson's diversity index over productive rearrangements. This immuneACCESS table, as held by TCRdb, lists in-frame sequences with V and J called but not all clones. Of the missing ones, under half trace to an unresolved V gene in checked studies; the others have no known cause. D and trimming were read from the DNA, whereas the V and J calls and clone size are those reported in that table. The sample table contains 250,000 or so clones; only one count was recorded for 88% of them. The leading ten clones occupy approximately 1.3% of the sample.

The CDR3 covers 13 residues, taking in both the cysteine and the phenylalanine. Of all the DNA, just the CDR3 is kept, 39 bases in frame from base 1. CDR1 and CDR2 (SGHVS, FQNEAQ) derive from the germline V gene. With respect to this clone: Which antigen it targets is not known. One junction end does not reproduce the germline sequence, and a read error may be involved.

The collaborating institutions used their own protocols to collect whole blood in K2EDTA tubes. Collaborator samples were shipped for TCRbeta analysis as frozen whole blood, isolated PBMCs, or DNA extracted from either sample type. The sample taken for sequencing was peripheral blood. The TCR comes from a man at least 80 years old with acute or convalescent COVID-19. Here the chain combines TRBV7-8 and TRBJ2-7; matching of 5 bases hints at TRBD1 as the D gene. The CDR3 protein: CASTLGVGYEQYF. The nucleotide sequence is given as TGTGCCAGCACCTTAGGGGTCGGGTACGAGCAGTACTTC.